This T cell receptor (beta chain) was documented in a study of blood T cell repertoires in COVID-19. Study-wide background: The United States, Italy and Spain supplied acute and convalescent COVID-19 samples. From T cells, B-cell-depleted T cells, or PBMCs came the material, which was cDNA or gDNA.

As processed by the authors: Estimates of nucleated cell counts were drawn from the amplification of reference gene primers. Sequenced by immunoSEQ multiplex PCR; TCRdb stores in-frame clones only, minus some. The DNA gave D and trimming, while V, J and clone size come from that table. The sample has some 110,000 clones, roughly 86% seen once. The CDR3 is 11 residues long. CDR1 is MNHEY, CDR2 SVGAGI, per germline. V was cut by 5 bases and J by 6 bases, with 5 bases left in between. The sample consisted of peripheral blood. This TCR was recovered from a man in his forties or fifties with acute or convalescent COVID-19. The V and J genes are TRBV6-5 and TRBJ2-1; D is undetermined. The CDR3 reads CASSPFNEQFF. CDR3 in DNA: TGTGCCAGCAGTCCTTTCAATGAGCAGTTCTTC.